This T cell receptor (beta chain) was identified during a study of T cell changes during pregnancy in multiple sclerosis. V was trimmed by 1 base and J by 0 bases, leaving 9 bases between them. The CDR3 covers 15 residues. Germline V gives CDR1 MDHEN, CDR2 SYDVKM. Measured with immunoSEQ multiplex PCR; TCRdb has only the in-frame clones, and not every one. The sample includes 90,000 to 95,000 clones, about 94% of them seen just once. The sequencing used peripheral blood, collected in the third trimester of pregnancy. The receptor was derived from a female donor with multiple sclerosis, enrolled in a pregnancy study. The V call is TRBV28, the J call TRBJ1-1; D is uncertain. The CDR3 reads CASSLYRGMNTEAFF. CDR3 nucleotide sequence: TGTGCCAGCAGTTTATACCGAGGCATGAACACTGAAGCTTTCTTT.